This is a list of T cell receptor beta chains from one sample in a study of Ad26.COV2.S vaccination and SARS-CoV-2 variants. This table comes from immunoSEQ multiplex PCR, and its TCRdb copy is limited to in-frame clones, with some not included. The table has roughly 320,000 clones, about 85% seen once. The material was peripheral blood, obtained in a trial of Ad26.COV2.S vaccine versus placebo. The receptors were sampled from a person between 18 and 65 years old who received the Ad26.COV2.S COVID-19 vaccine or a placebo. CDR3s include the opening cysteine and the closing phenylalanine or tryptophan. Fields, in order: J gene, CDR3 length, V gene, clone size, D gene, CDR3 DNA, CDR3 protein. D genes are given only for firm matches. Clone size is shown for a subset of rows, as once, few, many or a class of expanded clone.

TRBJ1-1	13	TRBV6-6	NA	NA	TGTGCCAGCAGTTACTCGGGGGGAACTGAAGCTTTCTTT	CASSYSGGTEAFF
TRBJ2-5	17	TRBV14	few	TRBD1	TGTGCCAGCAGCCAAGAATTCGGACAGGGGTATGGAGAGACCCAGTACTTC	CASSQEFGQGYGETQYF
TRBJ2-2	12	TRBV2	once	NA	TGTGCCAGCAACAGGGTCACCGGGGAGCTGTTTTTT	CASNRVTGELFF
TRBJ1-4	16	TRBV5-5	once	TRBD1	TGTGCCAGCAGCAGACAGGGGGCAGGTACTAATGAAAAACTGTTTTTT	CASSRQGAGTNEKLFF
TRBJ1-5	15	TRBV9	few	TRBD1	TGTGCCAGCAGCGTGACCGGGACAGGGGACCAGCCCCAGCATTTT	CASSVTGTGDQPQHF
TRBJ2-6	16	TRBV21-1	NA	NA	TGTGCCACCGTCCGGGCGGGGGCGAGTGGGGCCAACGTCCTGACTTTC	CATVRAGASGANVLTF
TRBJ2-5	16	TRBV3-1/TRBV3-2	NA	TRBD2	TGTGCCAGCAGCCAATCCGGGTTTCGCGGGAGAGAAGCCCAGTACTTC	CASSQSGFRGREAQYF
TRBJ2-2	16	TRBV18	NA	TRBD1	TGTGCCAGCTCACCACCGGGAAGGGGGCCGACCGGGGAGCTGTTTTTT	CASSPPGRGPTGELFF
TRBJ1-1	13	TRBV18	NA	NA	TGTGCCAGCTCAACTGGGGCTAACACTGAAGCTTTCTTT	CASSTGANTEAFF
TRBJ2-1	12	TRBV6-5	NA	NA	TGTGCCAGCAGTCGGGGGTTCCATGAGCAGTTCTTC	CASSRGFHEQFF
TRBJ1-4	14	TRBV4-2	NA	TRBD1	TGTGCCAGCAGCCAAGGACAGGGGAATGAAAAACTGTTTTTT	CASSQGQGNEKLFF
TRBJ1-1	15	TRBV6-2/TRBV6-3	NA	NA	TGTGCCAGCAGTTACGGTGGTTCCAGGAACACTGAAGCTTTCTTT	CASSYGGSRNTEAFF
TRBJ2-5	18	TRBV3-1/TRBV3-2	NA	TRBD2	TGTGCCAGCAGCCAAGATAGGGTAGCGGGGGGCCTGGGGGAGACCCAGTACTTC	CASSQDRVAGGLGETQYF
TRBJ1-1	13	TRBV9	NA	NA	TGTGCCAGCAGCCCCGACACGAACACTGAAGCTTTCTTT	CASSPDTNTEAFF
TRBJ2-2	16	TRBV6-4	NA	NA	TGTGCCAGCAGTGACTTGGATCCCGGGGACACCGGGGAGCTGTTTTTT	CASSDLDPGDTGELFF
TRBJ2-2	15	TRBV9	NA	NA	TGTGCCAGCAGCGTTCTACGGGGACCCACCGGGGAGCTGTTTTTT	CASSVLRGPTGELFF
TRBJ2-2	15	TRBV6-5	NA	TRBD1	TGTGCCAGCAGTTTCACAGGGGGCGCGACCGGGGAGCTGTTTTTT	CASSFTGGATGELFF
TRBJ1-1	13	TRBV24-1	NA	TRBD1	TGTGCCACCAGTGACTACAGGGGTACTGAAGCTTTCTTT	CATSDYRGTEAFF
TRBJ2-7	16	TRBV7-3	few	TRBD1	TGTGCCAGCAGCTTCCCCCGGGACAGGGGACACTACGAGCAGTACTTC	CASSFPRDRGHYEQYF
TRBJ1-2	14	TRBV28	NA	TRBD1	TGTGCCAGCAGTTTAACAGGGGGCAGGCGTGGCTACACCTTC	CASSLTGGRRGYTF
TRBJ1-2	13	TRBV11-3	NA	NA	TGTGCCAGCCGGGACGGAGTTAACTATGGCTACACCTTC	CASRDGVNYGYTF
TRBJ1-5	18	TRBV15	once	TRBD1	TGTGCCACCAGCGGGTCGGGACAGGGGGTAGGGAGCAATCAGCCCCAGCATTTT	CATSGSGQGVGSNQPQHF
TRBJ2-3	16	TRBV25-1	NA	TRBD2	TGTGCCAGCAGTGGAGGGACTAGCGGGGTTGTAGATACGCAGTATTTT	CASSGGTSGVVDTQYF
TRBJ2-6	16	TRBV5-4	NA	NA	TGTGCCAGCAGCTTGGCCGGGGATTCTGGGGCCAACGTCCTGACTTTC	CASSLAGDSGANVLTF
TRBJ1-4	15	TRBV5-1	NA	NA	TGCGCCAGCAGCTTTAACCCTAACTTACAGGAAAAACTGTTTTTT	CASSFNPNLQEKLFF
TRBJ2-3	12	TRBV7-6	NA	NA	TGTGCCAGCAGCTTAGTCGAGGATACGCAGTATTTT	CASSLVEDTQYF
TRBJ1-1	13	TRBV3-1/TRBV3-2	NA	NA	TGTGCCAGCAGCCAAGTTTGGAACACTGAAGCTTTCTTT	CASSQVWNTEAFF
TRBJ2-1	13	TRBV2	NA	TRBD2	TGTGCCAGCAGTGGACTAGCGGGCTATGAGCAGTTCTTC	CASSGLAGYEQFF
TRBJ1-2	15	TRBV3-1/TRBV3-2	NA	TRBD1	TGTGCCAGCAGCCAAGTCACCGGGACAGGGGGAGGCTACACCTTC	CASSQVTGTGGGYTF
TRBJ2-7	15	TRBV19	once	NA	TGTGCCAGTAGTATGGGGGGGCAGGGGGCCTACGAGCAGTACTTC	CASSMGGQGAYEQYF
TRBJ2-7	15	TRBV2	NA	NA	TGTGCCAGCAGTGAAGTACCAGGGATCTCCTACGAGCAGTACTTC	CASSEVPGISYEQYF
TRBJ1-6	17	TRBV5-1	NA	TRBD1	TGCGCCAGCAGCTTGACACCAGGGGGCCGGTTGGGTTCACCCCTCCACTTT	CASSLTPGGRLGSPLHF
TRBJ2-7	14	TRBV6-5	few	NA	TGTGCCAGCGATTGGGGGCTCTTACAATACGAGCAGTACTTC	CASDWGLLQYEQYF
TRBJ1-1	14	TRBV7-9	few	NA	TGTGCCAGCAGCAGGATGGGCATGAACACTGAAGCTTTCTTT	CASSRMGMNTEAFF
TRBJ2-7	14	TRBV2	NA	NA	TGTGCCAGCAGGAGGGACCGCGGGGACTACGAGCAGTACTTC	CASRRDRGDYEQYF
TRBJ2-3	15	TRBV7-9	NA	TRBD2	TGTGCCAGCAGCTTCCTAGCGGGCCCCTCAGATACGCAGTATTTT	CASSFLAGPSDTQYF
TRBJ2-7	16	TRBV4-2	NA	NA	TGTGCCAGCAGCCAAGAGAGTACCAGACTCGCCTACGAGCAGTACTTC	CASSQESTRLAYEQYF
TRBJ2-5	11	TRBV12-3/TRBV12-4	NA	NA	TGTGCCAGCAGTTCAAAAGAGACCCAGTACTTC	CASSSKETQYF
TRBJ1-2	13	TRBV10-3	NA	NA	TGTGCCATCAGTGATCCAGATAACTATGGCTACACCTTC	CAISDPDNYGYTF
TRBJ2-5	13	TRBV11-2	NA	TRBD1	TGTGCCAGCAGCTGGGGACAGGGGGAGACCCAGTACTTC	CASSWGQGETQYF
TRBJ2-2	16	TRBV3-1/TRBV3-2	NA	NA	TGTGCCAGCAGCCAAGATGTGGGGCCCCTCCCCGGGGAGCTGTTTTTT	CASSQDVGPLPGELFF
TRBJ2-2	16	TRBV7-2	once	TRBD1	TGTGCCAGCAGCAGGCTAGGGACAGCGAACACCGGGGAGCTGTTTTTT	CASSRLGTANTGELFF
TRBJ2-3	14	TRBV2	NA	TRBD2	TGTGCCAGCATGAAAGCTAGCGGGGCAGATACGCAGTATTTT	CASMKASGADTQYF
TRBJ2-2	14	TRBV19	NA	NA	TGTGCCAGTAGTATAGTACGGGGGACCGGGGAGCTGTTTTTT	CASSIVRGTGELFF
TRBJ2-1	15	TRBV7-3	NA	TRBD2	TGTGCCAGCAGAAGAGGAGCGGGGGCGTACAATGAGCAGTTCTTC	CASRRGAGAYNEQFF